This paragraph reports one TCR beta chain. The antigen remains undetermined. The sample is drawn from a study of cytomegalovirus exposure and HLA in healthy donors. Study summary: Sequencing of 150 million to 200 million T cells in an earlier analysis found more than 100 million unique TCR beta sequences.

Study-wide results and caveats: Most of the TCR beta V segments (in an earlier analysis) were productive either about 87% or about 30% of the time. Excluded were some V segments that proved indistinguishable, including TRBV6-2 and TRBV6-3. Later analysis showed TCR association rates varying by HLA locus, highest for DRB1 and lowest for HLA-C.

Deletions cut 1 base from V and 9 bases from J, with 7 bases between. CDR1 is LNHNV and CDR2 is YYDKDF in the germline V gene (reference sequence). The CDR3 is made up of 11 amino acids. PCR primers comprised 60 Vbeta and 13 Jbeta primers. Sequencing was performed with immunoSEQ multiplex PCR; in TCRdb, only in-frame clones are kept and a portion is missing. This sample has around 200,000 clones; just under 85% occur once, and the top ten carry roughly 0.58%. Sequencing input: PBMCs. The gene calls are TRBV15 and TRBJ2-7; D remains ambiguous. This TCR was sampled from a woman in her thirties or forties in good health and CMV-seronegative. CDR3 DNA sequence: TGTGCCACCAGCAGAGGTGGTAGGCAGTACTTC. It encodes CATSRGGRQYF.